Below are 27 T cell receptor beta chains sequenced from a single sample in a study of neurological immune-mediated disorders. Described time point: longitudinal time-point 2. One entry per CDR3 protein results from TCRdb running MiXCR on the 5' RACE reads. The profile shows around 90,000 distinct CDR3 sequences, about 13% of them singletons. The sample consisted of PBMCs. The source is a female donor with HTLV-1-associated myelopathy (HAM/TSP).

This clonotype was observed at least ten times. The genes are TRBV14 and TRBJ1-1; no clear D gene. Per germline, CDR1 SGHDN and CDR2 FVKESK. The V gene lost 0 bases and the J gene lost 0 bases, with 8 bases spanning the gap. This CDR3 contains 15 residues. CDR3 bases: TGTGCCAGCAGCCAAGAAGCGGGAATGAACACTGAAGCTTTCTTT. Protein sequence: CASSQEAGMNTEAFF.

This clonotype was seen many times. CDR3 sequence reads: CASSPTGAQTYEQYF. DNA for the CDR3: TGTGCCAGCAGCCCGACCGGGGCACAGACCTACGAGCAGTACTTC. V and J are TRBV28 and TRBJ2-7, with D perhaps matching TRBD1 or TRBD2 (5 bases each). Germline V gene lookup returns CDR1 MDHEN and CDR2 SYDVKM. The CDR3 loop spans 15 amino acids. Trimming pared 6 bases from V and 2 bases from J, leaving 17 bases between. The full variable domain, completed using reference TRBV28 and TRBJ2-7, is DVKVTQSSRYLVKRTGEKVFLECVQDMDHENMFWYRQDPGLGLRLIYFSYDVKMKEKGDIPEGYSVSREKKERFSLILESASTNQTSMYLCASSPTGAQTYEQYFGPGTRLTVT.

A note on this clonotype: It may be a read error: a sequence one base away is much more abundant. The chain has TRBV29-1 and TRBJ2-1; TRBD1 might be the D (6 bases). Looked up from germline, CDR1 is SQVTM and CDR2 is ANQGSEA. The CDR3 loop spans 14 amino acids. V shed 4 bases and J shed 0 bases, with 10 bases lying between them. CDR3 bases: TGCAGCGTTGCCCGGGACAACTCCTACAATGAGCAGTTCTTC. The encoded protein is CSVARDNSYNEQFF.

The rearrangement uses TRBV28 and TRBJ2-5, with 10 bases aligning to TRBD1. V lost 4 bases and J lost 0; bases outside the gene matches: 5. The CDR3 runs to 16 residues. Germline loops: CDR1 MDHEN, CDR2 SYDVKM. The CDR3 sequence: CASSSPGTGDQETQYF. DNA of the CDR3: TGTGCCAGCAGTTCTCCCGGGACAGGGGACCAAGAGACCCAGTACTTC.

This clonotype was recorded at least ten times. V is TRBV5-1 and J is TRBJ2-1; D not resolved. Germline-derived CDR1 and CDR2 are SGHRS and YFSETQ. This CDR3 has 15 residues. With 0 bases removed from V and 3 bases from J, the gap between germline ends came to 10 bases. CDR3 sequence (DNA): TGCGCCAGCAGCTTGGTGCAGCTATTCTACAATGAGCAGTTCTTC. This translates into CASSLVQLFYNEQFF. The whole variable domain, remainder taken from reference TRBV5-1 and TRBJ2-1, is KAGVTQTPRYLIKTRGQQVTLSCSPISGHRSVSWYQQTPGQGLQFLFEYFSETQRNKGNFPGRFSGRQFSNSRSEMNVSTLELGDSALYLCASSLVQLFYNEQFFGPGTRLTVL.

This clonotype was counted ten times or more. This sequence joins TRBV10-3 and TRBJ2-7; no definite D call. Germline loops: CDR1 ENHRY, CDR2 SYGVKD. The CDR3 sequence is 12 residues long. V was cut by 2 bases and J by 7 bases, with 9 bases left in between. In DNA, the CDR3 is TGTGCCATCAGTGAGGGAAGAGGTGAGCAGTACTTC. The encoded protein is CAISEGRGEQYF.

The count of this clonotype is one. At one boundary the junction diverges from the germline segment, which might be a read error. The V call is TRBV5-1, the J call TRBJ1-1, with TRBD1 identical over 9 bases. This CDR3 is built from 14 residues. CDR1 is SGHRS, CDR2 YFSETQ, per germline. The DNA for the CDR3 is TGCGCCAACAGCCAGGTTACAGGGGGCCCTGAAGCTTTCTTT. This encodes CANSQVTGGPEAFF.

In its sample, this clonotype was seen many times. The V call is TRBV7-9, the J call TRBJ1-1, with D hard to call. Between the trimmed V and J ends, which lost 5 bases and 6 bases, there was a span of 10 bases. Looked up from germline, CDR1 is SEHNR and CDR2 is FQNEAQ (reference sequence). This CDR3 contains 12 residues. CDR3 region: CASSRDTSEAFF. The CDR3 bases are TGTGCCAGCAGCCGAGACACGTCTGAAGCTTTCTTT.

This clonotype was detected many times. V usage is TRBV5-1 and J usage is TRBJ2-3, with D possibly TRBD1 on 6 matching bases. The CDR3 sequence is 16 residues long. CDR1 is SGHRS and CDR2 is YFSETQ in the germline V gene. The V gene lost 0 bases and the J gene lost 2 bases, with 13 bases spanning the gap. CDR3 bases: TGCGCCAGCAGCTTGGAGGTGGGGGCGAACACAGATACGCAGTATTTT. It translates to CASSLEVGANTDTQYF.

The chain employs TRBV19 and TRBJ1-2, with a possible D match to TRBD1 (5 bases). Germline CDR1 is LNHDA and CDR2 is SQIVND (reference sequence). Trimming took 3 bases from V and 8 from J, leaving 16 bases between them. The CDR3 contains 14 residues. CDR3 in amino acids: CASSIGFRRGGYTF. CDR3 nucleotides: TGTGCCAGTAGTATCGGGTTCAGGAGGGGAGGCTACACCTTC. Supplemented by reference TRBV19 and TRBJ1-2, the full variable domain reads DGGITQSPKYLFRKEGQNVTLSCEQNLNHDAMYWYRQDPGQGLRLIYYSQIVNDFQKGDIAEGYSVSREKKESFPLTVTSAQKNPTAFYLCASSIGFRRGGYTFGSGTRLTVV.

This clonotype was counted only a few times. The rearrangement links TRBV6-1 to TRBJ2-7; D is unresolved. The CDR3 sequence is 15 residues long. Looked up from germline, CDR1 is MNHNS and CDR2 is SASEGT. The ends were cut back, 2 bases at V and 0 bases at J, with 11 bases in the middle. CDR3 amino acids: CASSELIGPSYEQYF. DNA for the CDR3: TGTGCCAGCAGTGAACTTATCGGGCCCTCCTACGAGCAGTACTTC.

This clonotype occurred many times. J is TRBJ2-7 and V is TRBV2, with D unclear. The CDR3 spans 15 residues. V gave up 0 bases and J gave up 5 bases, with 14 bases separating them. Germline V CDR1 and CDR2: SNHLY, FYNNEI. The CDR3 bases are TGTGCCAGCAGTGAAGCGCCTCAGGTCGCCCACGAGCAGTACTTC. Encoded protein: CASSEAPQVAHEQYF.

Ten or more counts support this clonotype. The rearrangement uses TRBV5-4 and TRBJ2-3; TRBD2 is a possible D gene (6 bases). CDR3 length equals 14 residues. Germline CDR1 SGHNT, CDR2 YYREEE (reference sequence). Trimming removed 1 base at V and 1 base at J, with 7 bases between. The CDR3 bases are TGTGCCAGCAGCTTGTTAGCGGGCACAGATACGCAGTATTTT. This codes for CASSLLAGTDTQYF.

This clonotype has ten or more counts. The chain joins TRBV7-2 to TRBJ2-2, with TRBD2 matching 8 bases. The CDR3 totals 14 residues. CDR1 SGHTA and CDR2 FQGNSA come from the germline V gene. The V and J ends lost 4 bases and 5 bases, in that order; junction bases with no gene match: 3. CDR3: CASSWSGGTGELFF. The DNA for the CDR3 is TGTGCCAGCAGCTGGAGCGGGGGTACCGGGGAGCTGTTTTTT. The whole variable domain, remainder taken from reference TRBV7-2 and TRBJ2-2, is GAGVSQSPSNKVTEKGKDVELRCDPISGHTALYWYRQSLGQGLEFLIYFQGNSAPDKSGLPSDRFSAERTGGSVSTLTIQRTQQEDSAVYLCASSWSGGTGELFFGEGSRLTVL.

About this clonotype: A read error may be the cause here, since a much bigger clone is one base away. The chain uses TRBV7-2 and TRBJ2-7; TRBD2 is a possible D gene (6 bases). CDR1 and CDR2 from the germline V gene are SGHTA and FQGNSA. This CDR3 is 14 amino acids long. The CDR3 loop is CASSLVGGTYEKYF. The CDR3 DNA reads TGTGCCAGCAGCTTAGTCGGCGGGACCTACGAGAAGTACTTC.

This clonotype was seen ten or more times. This chain joins TRBV28 and TRBJ2-6; tentatively, D is TRBD1 (6 bases). CDR1 MDHEN and CDR2 SYDVKM come from the germline V gene. V lost 4 bases to trimming and J lost 0 bases, with 7 bases between them. This CDR3 spans 15 amino acids. The CDR3 region has the DNA TGTGCCAGCAGTTCGACAGGCTCTGGGGCCAACGTCCTGACTTTC. Residues: CASSSTGSGANVLTF.

This clonotype occurred many times. The chain combines TRBV7-9 with TRBJ1-1; D not certain. V was clipped by 1 base and J by 1 base, with 7 bases between them. The CDR3 totals 14 residues. From germline, CDR1 is SEHNR and CDR2 FQNEAQ (reference sequence). CDR3 in DNA: TGTGCCAGCAGCTTAGGAAACGGGAACACTGAAGCTTTCTTT. Its translation: CASSLGNGNTEAFF.

This clonotype was recorded at least ten times. The rearrangement links TRBV7-2 to TRBJ2-3; TRBD1 agrees at 9 bases. V lost 1 base and J lost 3; bases outside the gene matches: 2. This CDR3 spans 15 amino acids. Germline V gene sequence: CDR1 SGHTA, CDR2 FQGNSA. CDR3 loop: CASSLGGQGTDTQYF. DNA for the CDR3: TGTGCCAGCAGCTTAGGGGGACAGGGTACAGATACGCAGTATTTT.

This clonotype was seen many times. The CDR3, as DNA: TGTGCCAGCAGCCGGAGGGGGGAGGGCGATACGCAGTATTTT. It is translated as CASSRRGEGDTQYF. The chain carries TRBV5-5 and TRBJ2-3, with a tentative D call TRBD2 (7 bases). CDR3 length: 14 residues. CDR1 and CDR2 (germline): SGHKS, YYEKEE (reference sequence). Trimming took 4 bases from V and 6 from J, leaving 15 bases between them.

There are many counts of this clonotype. The rearrangement joins TRBV12-3 or TRBV12-4 to TRBJ2-1, with 10 nucleotides matching TRBD2. The J segment lost 6 bases and the V segment lost 0 bases, leaving 5 bases of the junction unmatched. There are 16 residues in the CDR3. The CDR3 sequence: CASSLAQSGGANEQFF. Written as DNA, the CDR3 is TGTGCCAGCAGTTTAGCGCAAAGCGGGGGGGCCAATGAGCAGTTCTTC.

This clonotype appeared many times. The rearrangement links TRBV27 to TRBJ1-5; D unclear. The V gene lost 6 bases and the J gene lost 4 bases, with 16 bases spanning the gap. This CDR3 spans 15 amino acids. The V gene's germline CDR1 is MNHEY and CDR2 SMNVEV (reference sequence). For the CDR3, the DNA is TGTGCCAGCAGACCTTTCGCGGTAGGGAATCAGCCCCAGCATTTT. This gives the protein CASRPFAVGNQPQHF.

Comments on this clonotype: This sequence may be a read error, since a much larger clone differs from it by one base. The chain employs TRBV12-3 or TRBV12-4 and TRBJ2-2, with TRBD1 as a possible D gene (5 bases). The CDR3 spans 17 residues. The V end lost 1 base, the J end lost 4 bases, and 16 bases lay between the germline ends. CDR3 DNA sequence: TGTGCCAGCAGTTTAGGGTGGGGCAGGCGAACCACCGGGGAGCTGTTTTTT. Translating it yields CASSLGWGRRTTGELFF.

This clonotype was picked up many times. This rearrangement joins TRBV5-1 to TRBJ2-7; 8 nucleotides align to TRBD1. J gave up 3 bases and V 2 bases, and 7 bases lay outside the gene matches. CDR1 and CDR2 from the germline V gene are SGHRS and YFSETQ. This CDR3 has 15 residues. The CDR3 sequence: CASSFAGTGNYEQYF. In nucleotides, the CDR3 is TGCGCCAGCAGCTTCGCCGGGACAGGAAACTACGAGCAGTACTTC.

This clonotype was recorded many times. The chain combines TRBV6-1 with TRBJ2-3; D may be TRBD2 (6 bases). CDR1 and CDR2 (germline): MNHNS, SASEGT. The CDR3 spans 13 residues. V lost 1 base, J lost 4 bases, and 6 bases lay in between. The CDR3 nucleotides read TGTGCCAGCAGTGAAGGGAGGGCAGATACGCAGTATTTT. Its protein product is CASSEGRADTQYF.

This clonotype was counted only a few times. The chain recombines TRBV25-1 with TRBJ2-1, with 9 bases fitting TRBD2. V trimming: 7 bases; J trimming: 7 bases; junction bases outside the gene matches: 8. Germline loops: CDR1 MGHDK, CDR2 SYGVNS. The CDR3 contains 14 residues. The CDR3 DNA sequence: TGTGCCAGCATAGGAGCGGGGGGTCGGAATGAGCAGTTCTTC. As protein: CASIGAGGRNEQFF.

V and J are TRBV5-8 and TRBJ2-1; 7 nucleotides line up with TRBD1. This CDR3 has 16 residues. Per the germline V gene, CDR1 is SGHTS and CDR2 is YDEGEE. V lost 4 bases to trimming and J lost 0 bases; unmatched junction nucleotides: 7. The CDR3, as DNA: TGTGCCAGCAGCCCCGGGACAGACTTCTCCTACAATGAGCAGTTCTTC. Translation gives CASSPGTDFSYNEQFF.

This clonotype was observed at least ten times. The gene calls are TRBV4-1 and TRBJ2-3; unclear D gene. The V end was cut by 3 bases, the J end by 6 bases, with 22 bases between. CDR3 length: 17 amino acids. Germline V gene sequence: CDR1 MGHRA, CDR2 YSYEKL. The CDR3 sequence: CASSQGITGSLVDTQYF. In DNA, the CDR3 is TGCGCCAGCAGCCAGGGAATAACCGGGTCCTTGGTGGATACGCAGTATTTT.